The clone carrying this T cell receptor beta chain has just one count. Its antigen is unidentified. Naive CD8 cells, CD45RO-negative and positively selected for CCR7, excluded terminally differentiated effector memory CD45RA+ cells. The data derive from a study of shared clonotypes between healthy human individuals. The V end was cut by 6 bases, the J end by 0 bases, with 17 bases between. The germline V gene has CDR1 MRHNA and CDR2 SNTAGT. This CDR3 has 16 residues. Study results and caveats: Rarefaction showed sorted-subset sequencing was incomplete despite large depth.

Each cell subset's genomic DNA was divided evenly among several immunoSEQ plates. Profiled with immunoSEQ multiplex PCR; TCRdb holds only in-frame clones, not every one. This table holds around 2.1 million clones, 90% to 95% found once. The rearrangement links TRBV6-4 to TRBJ2-5, with D possibly being TRBD2 (5 bases). This TCR derives from a man between 18 and 29 years old in good health. Some clones in this sample may be carry-over from other donors' samples. Source material: naive CD8+ T cells from PBMCs. The CDR3 region is CASREDLLSYQETQYF. The DNA for the CDR3 is TGTGCCAGCAGGGAGGACTTACTCAGTTACCAAGAGACCCAGTACTTC.